These 14 T cell receptor beta chains came from one sample sequenced in a study of control samples from healthy donors and cancer patients. The method was immunoSEQ multiplex PCR; TCRdb's version includes in-frame clones alone and lacks a portion of them. The repertoire holds 150,000 or so clones, about 90% seen once, with less than 8.5% in the top ten. Material: blood. The receptors come from a man in his late teens or twenties in good health.

This clone has a single count. V usage is TRBV28 and J usage is TRBJ2-2, with D perhaps TRBD1 (5 bases). V lost 6 bases and J lost 5, with 13 bases in between. The CDR3 totals 14 residues. Per germline, CDR1 MDHEN and CDR2 SYDVKM. The CDR3 protein is CASSPRQLTGELFF. In nucleotides, the CDR3 is TGTGCCAGCAGCCCTAGACAGTTAACCGGGGAGCTGTTTTTT.

The chain links TRBV7-9 to TRBJ2-7; TRBD1 aligns across 9 bases. V was pared by 1 base and J by 6 bases, with 4 bases of the junction left unmatched. This CDR3 comprises 14 residues. Germline V lookup: CDR1 SEHNR, CDR2 FQNEAQ (reference sequence). The CDR3 protein is CASSLGGQGSEQYF. DNA for the CDR3: TGTGCCAGCAGCTTAGGGGGACAGGGTTCCGAGCAGTACTTC.

The CDR3 region has the DNA TGTGCCAGCAGCCCGACTAGATCGGAGCAGTACTTC. This sequence encodes CASSPTRSEQYF. V gene TRBV7-9 combines with J gene TRBJ2-7, with D possibly TRBD2 on 6 matching bases. The CDR3 consists of 12 residues. Trimming removed 5 bases from V and 7 bases from J, with 12 bases in between. CDR1 and CDR2 from the germline V gene are SEHNR and FQNEAQ (reference sequence).

V usage is TRBV6-2 or TRBV6-3 and J usage is TRBJ1-1; possibly TRBD1 for D (6 bases). Germline loops: CDR1 MNHEY, CDR2 SVGEGT. With 5 bases removed from V and 4 bases from J, the gap between germline ends came to 8 bases. This CDR3 has 12 residues. CDR3 DNA sequence: TGTGCCAGCAGTACAGGGCGCACTGAAGCTTTCTTT. This sequence encodes CASSTGRTEAFF.

The V gene is TRBV7-2, the J gene TRBJ1-2; possible D gene TRBD1, 5 bases. Germline values: CDR1 SGHTA, CDR2 FQGNSA. The CDR3 extends over 17 amino acids. Deletions cut 5 bases from V and 1 base from J, with 20 bases between. The CDR3 protein is CASSIITTVPFNYGYTF. For the CDR3, the DNA is TGTGCCAGCAGCATAATTACGACAGTCCCCTTTAACTATGGCTACACCTTC. Complete variable domain (other parts from reference TRBV7-2 and TRBJ1-2): GAGVSQSPSNKVTEKGKDVELRCDPISGHTALYWYRQSLGQGLEFLIYFQGNSAPDKSGLPSDRFSAERTGGSVSTLTIQRTQQEDSAVYLCASSIITTVPFNYGYTFGSGTRLTVV.

The chain combines TRBV4-1 with TRBJ2-5; the match to TRBD1 covers 7 bases. Trimming at V came to 2 bases and at J to 5 bases, leaving 17 bases not matched to a gene. This CDR3 spans 18 amino acids. CDR1 and CDR2 (germline): MGHRA, YSYEKL. CDR3 sequence: CASSQPPRRQGVDETQYF. Written as DNA, the CDR3 is TGCGCCAGCAGCCAACCCCCGAGGAGGCAGGGGGTTGATGAGACCCAGTACTTC.

This sequence joins TRBV7-9 and TRBJ2-5; unclear D gene. This CDR3 comprises 11 residues. Germline V gene data show CDR1 as SEHNR and CDR2 as FQNEAQ (reference sequence). The V and J ends lost 3 bases and 4 bases respectively, with 3 bases between them. The CDR3 DNA is TGTGCCAGCAGCTTCCGAGAGACCCAGTACTTC. Protein sequence: CASSFRETQYF.

This chain links TRBV27 with TRBJ2-5; D ambiguous. CDR3 length equals 16 residues. Trimming took 2 bases from V and 3 from J, leaving 16 bases between them. Germline V lookup: CDR1 MNHEY, CDR2 SMNVEV (reference sequence). CDR3 residues: CASSLTELRRKETQYF. CDR3 DNA: TGTGCCAGCAGTTTAACCGAATTAAGACGAAAAGAGACCCAGTACTTC.

This clone has a single count. This rearrangement joins TRBV7-4 to TRBJ1-3; the D is unclear. Germline V CDR1 and CDR2: SGHVT, SQSDAQ. Trimming cost V 5 bases and J 0 bases, with 8 bases left between them. The CDR3 consists of 14 residues. The CDR3 protein is CASSAQYSGNTIYF. Here the CDR3 DNA reads TGTGCCAGCAGCGCCCAGTACTCTGGAAACACCATATATTTT.

The rearrangement links TRBV5-6 to TRBJ1-2; 7 bases are shared with TRBD1. Per germline, CDR1 SGHDT and CDR2 YYEEEE. V lost 1 base to trimming and J lost 1 base; unmatched junction nucleotides: 7. The CDR3 is 16 residues long. As DNA, the CDR3 is TGTGCCAGCAGCTTGTTAAGGACAGGAGTTAACTATGGCTACACCTTC. This codes for CASSLLRTGVNYGYTF.

This chain joins TRBV18 and TRBJ1-2; D uncertain. Germline V gene data show CDR1 as KGHSH and CDR2 as LQKENI. The CDR3 spans 11 residues. Deletions cut 3 bases from V and 8 bases from J, with 7 bases between. This CDR3 reads CASSPESGYTF. In nucleotides, the CDR3 is TGTGCCAGCTCACCGGAATCGGGCTACACCTTC. Looking up the rest from reference TRBV18 and TRBJ1-2 gives the full variable domain: NAGVMQNPRHLVRRRGQEARLRCSPMKGHSHVYWYRQLPEEGLKFMVYLQKENIIDESGMPKERFSAEFPKEGPSILRIQQVVRGDSAAYFCASSPESGYTFGSGTRLTVV.

The chain recombines TRBV7-2 with TRBJ1-1, with D perhaps matching TRBD1 (6 bases). Trimming pared 10 bases from V and 3 bases from J, leaving 15 bases between. Germline V gene sequence: CDR1 SGHTA, CDR2 FQGNSA. The CDR3 spans 13 residues. The CDR3 loop reads CANHRVEDTEAFF. CDR3 sequence (DNA): TGTGCCAACCACAGGGTAGAGGACACTGAAGCTTTCTTT.

In DNA, the CDR3 is TGCGCCAGCAGCCCGGGGACAGGGGTAAATCAGCCCCAGCATTTT. Amino acid sequence: CASSPGTGVNQPQHF. The V and J genes are TRBV5-1 and TRBJ1-5, with 10 bases fitting TRBD1. The V gene end was trimmed by 4 bases and the J gene end by 4 bases; junction bases not matched to a gene: 5. Germline CDR1 reads SGHRS; CDR2 reads YFSETQ. There are 15 residues in the CDR3.

The V and J genes are TRBV5-1 and TRBJ2-4, with 16 bases matching TRBD2. The CDR3 contains 19 residues. Germline values: CDR1 SGHRS, CDR2 YFSETQ. With 4 bases clipped from V and 3 bases from J, the junction kept 10 bases outside the gene matches. The chain's CDR3 is CASSPGLAGGPGSKNIQYF. CDR3 bases: TGCGCCAGCAGCCCGGGACTAGCGGGGGGGCCAGGCAGCAAAAACATTCAGTACTTC.